Sequencing of this TCR beta chain was carried out in a study of cytomegalovirus exposure and HLA in healthy donors. Whole-study context: It was reported in a later analysis that the 120 or so validation repertoires used the same platform as the approximately 600 first-cohort repertoires.

Points from the study as a whole: The study recorded some 160 TCR beta chains that were cytomegalovirus-associated. Cytomegalovirus status was reportedly diagnosed by the classifier with high specificity and sensitivity. Most TCR sequences proved rare, with some public TCRs found in many donors.

The CDR3 length is 15 residues. J lost 9 bases, V lost 4 bases, and 9 bases had no gene match. Germline V gene data show CDR1 as MNHEY and CDR2 as SMNVEV (reference sequence). This table comes from immunoSEQ multiplex PCR, and its TCRdb copy is limited to in-frame clones, with some not included. The data show some 110,000 clones, with about nine tenths seen just once and 1.8% held by the top ten. This clone was seen more than once but under ten times. The target antigen is unknown. The chain combines TRBV27 with TRBJ1-6; 7 nucleotides agree with TRBD1. The sequence derives from a woman between 18 and 29 years old in good health and CMV-seropositive. Input material: PBMCs. The CDR3 DNA follows: TGTGCCAGCAGTTCCGGGACAGTCGGCGTTTCACCCCTCCACTTT. Protein product: CASSSGTVGVSPLHF.